One sample yielded the 15 T cell receptor beta chains listed below, sequenced in a study of molecular identifiers for immune sequencing clone quantification. TCRdb analysed the PCR reads with MiXCR anew, one entry per CDR3 protein. This table has 460,000 or so distinct CDR3 sequences, 20% to 25% appearing once. Sequences were obtained from naive CD8+ T cells from blood, with Jurkat cell RNA spiked in. Subset described: FACS-sorted CD8+CD4-CCR7+CD45RA+ naive T cells. The origin of the receptors is a human donor in good health. Some libraries in this study had Jurkat cell RNA spiked in.

This clonotype has only a few counts. The CDR3 is CASSLYTEYNEQFF. CDR3 sequence (DNA): TGTGCCAGCAGTTTATACACAGAGTACAATGAGCAGTTCTTC. This chain links TRBV27 with TRBJ2-1; D is uncertain. V lost 1 base, J lost 4 bases, and 8 bases lay in between. The CDR3 sequence is 14 residues long. The germline V gene encodes CDR1 MNHEY and CDR2 SMNVEV (reference sequence).

In its sample, this clonotype was seen once. This could be a read error, since a much larger clone is one nucleotide away. The V and J genes are TRBV1 and TRBJ2-7. TRBV1 counts as a pseudogene. The CDR3 length is 14 residues. In nucleotides, the CDR3 is TGCACCAGCAGCCAAGATTCAGGCTCCTACGAGCAGTACTTC. Protein: CTSSQDSGSYEQYF.

This clonotype has more than one count but fewer than ten. The V and J genes are TRBV5-4 and TRBJ1-1; D call uncertain. The CDR3 spans 15 residues. The V end was cut by 4 bases, the J end by 1 base, with 14 bases between. Germline CDR1 SGHNT, CDR2 YYREEE (reference sequence). The CDR3 nucleotides are TGTGCCAGCAGCCTGGTCGGGTTAGGGAACACTGAAGCTTTCTTT. Translated, it gives CASSLVGLGNTEAFF. The full variable domain, in which reference TRBV5-4 and TRBJ1-1 provide the parts outside the CDR3, is ETGVTQSPTHLIKTRGQQVTLRCSSQSGHNTVSWYQQALGQGPQFIFQYYREEENGRGNFPPRFSGLQFPNYSSELNVNALELDDSALYLCASSLVGLGNTEAFFGQGTRLTVV.

A note on this clonotype: The conserved closing phenylalanine or tryptophan is absent in this CDR3, likely reflecting a read error. Because the CDR3's place on the DNA is in doubt, the DNA is left out and the CDR3 is given as listed by TCRdb. The V and J genes are TRBV4-3 and TRBJ1-1; the table's D call, TRBD1, has no DNA check behind it. The CDR3 length equals 16 residues, ends included. The germline gives CDR1 LGHNA, CDR2 YSLEER. Here the CDR3 reads CASSQANRGPLIPALL.

J is TRBJ1-3 and V is TRBV4-3; no firm D call. CDR1 and CDR2 from the germline V gene are LGHNA and YSLEER. The CDR3 runs 17 residues. Trimming removed 5 bases from V and 0 bases from J, with 17 bases in between. CDR3 region: CASSKGEGYFSGNTIYF. In nucleotides, the CDR3 is TGCGCCAGCAGCAAAGGTGAAGGGTATTTCTCTGGAAACACCATATATTTT.

Points on this clonotype: One end of the junction varies from germline; a read error may be responsible. The V and J genes are TRBV9 and TRBJ2-1; unclear D gene. CDR1 and CDR2 from the germline V gene are SGDLS and YYNGEE. The CDR3 is 14 amino acids. CDR3 in amino acids: CASSPPGSCNEQFF. CDR3 in DNA: TGTGCCAGCAGCCCCCCCGGATCCTGCAATGAGCAGTTCTTC.

For this clonotype: With a much larger clone just one base away, this may be a read error. The V gene is TRBV14, the J gene TRBJ2-3; D ambiguous. Germline loops: CDR1 SGHDN, CDR2 FVKESK. This CDR3 has 13 residues. Trimming left V 0 bases short and J 4 bases short, with 5 bases between. CDR3 residues: CASSQDLSDTQYF. The CDR3 nucleotides are TGTGCCAGCAGCCAAGACCTCTCAGATACGCAGTATTTT.

Only a few counts were recorded for this clonotype. The rearrangement joins TRBV19 to TRBJ2-3, with D hard to call. V gave up 5 bases and J gave up 6 bases, with 18 bases separating them. This CDR3 has 15 amino acids. Germline CDR1 and CDR2: LNHDA and SQIVND (reference sequence). CDR3 loop: CASSFSPRIEDTQYF. As DNA, the CDR3 is TGTGCCAGTAGTTTTAGCCCGAGGATCGAGGATACGCAGTATTTT.

This clonotype was seen repeatedly, ten times or more. J is TRBJ2-7 and V is TRBV5-5, with 8 bases that match TRBD1. The CDR3 runs to 13 residues. Germline V gene lookup returns CDR1 SGHKS and CDR2 YYEKEE (reference sequence). Trimming took 3 bases from V and 5 from J; bases not matched to a gene: 4. The CDR3: CASSWQGADEQYF. CDR3 in DNA: TGTGCCAGCAGCTGGCAGGGGGCTGACGAGCAGTACTTC.

This clonotype was picked up many times. V usage is TRBV7-9 and J usage is TRBJ2-7, with TRBD1 as a possible D gene (6 bases). Deletions cut 5 bases from V and 0 bases from J, with 11 bases between. The CDR3 runs 14 residues. CDR1 SEHNR and CDR2 FQNEAQ come from the germline V gene (reference sequence). In nucleotides, the CDR3 is TGTGCCAGCAGCCGGACAGTTAGCTCCTACGAGCAGTACTTC. Protein sequence: CASSRTVSSYEQYF. Full variable domain (remainder filled in from reference TRBV7-9 and TRBJ2-7): DTGVSQNPRHKITKRGQNVTFRCDPISEHNRLYWYRQTLGQGPEFLTYFQNEAQLEKSRLLSDRFSAERPKGSFSTLEIQRTEQGDSAMYLCASSRTVSSYEQYFGPGTRLTVT.

This clonotype was picked up many times. J is TRBJ2-7 and V is TRBV7-2; 7 positions agree with TRBD2. With V trimmed by 0 bases and J by 0 bases, 5 bases remained unmatched. Looked up from germline, CDR1 is SGHTA and CDR2 is FQGNSA. This CDR3 has 16 amino acids. CDR3 bases: TGTGCCAGCAGCTTAGCGCGGGGGTTGAGCTCCTACGAGCAGTACTTC. This gives the protein CASSLARGLSSYEQYF.

This clonotype was seen a few times. This chain connects TRBV20-1 to TRBJ2-5; TRBD2 might be the D (5 bases). Looked up from germline, CDR1 is DFQATT and CDR2 is SNEGSKA (reference sequence). CDR3 length: 13 residues. V was pared by 6 bases and J by 5 bases, with 16 bases between. The CDR3 DNA follows: TGCAGTGCCAAAACTAGTTTGGCGGAGACCCAGTACTTC. Translating gives CSAKTSLAETQYF.

This clonotype was picked up many times. J is TRBJ1-2 and V is TRBV4-3; D remains unclear. With 2 bases removed from V and 5 bases from J, the gap between germline ends came to 9 bases. Looked up from germline, CDR1 is LGHNA and CDR2 is YSLEER. CDR3 length: 13 amino acids. The CDR3 sequence: CASSQQRSYGYTF. DNA for the CDR3: TGCGCCAGCAGCCAACAAAGATCATATGGCTACACCTTC.

About this clonotype itself: This CDR3 fails to terminate in the conserved phenylalanine or tryptophan, so it likely reflects a read error. CDR3 sequence reads: CASSYGVYEQYS. The CDR3 nucleotides are TGTGCCAGCAGCTACGGGGTTTACGAGCAGTACTCC. The chain has TRBV5-3 and TRBJ2-7; TRBD2 might be the D (5 bases). TRBV5-3 is assigned to the ORF class and has an uncertain function. CDR3 length: 12 residues.

Concerning this clonotype: A clone one base away is much larger, so this may be a read error. The chain joins TRBV7-9 to TRBJ1-1; D might be TRBD1 (5 bases). The germline V gene has CDR1 SEHNR and CDR2 FQNEAQ (reference sequence). CDR3 size: 13 residues. Trimming took 2 bases from V and 5 from J, leaving 9 bases between them. The CDR3 nucleotides are TGTGCCAGCAGCTTATTTAAGGGGACTGAAGCTTTCTTT. Translating gives CASSLFKGTEAFF.